The rows below give T cell receptor beta chains drawn from one sample of a study of Ad26.COV2.S vaccination and SARS-CoV-2 variants. Profiling relied on immunoSEQ multiplex PCR, and the TCRdb table lists in-frame clones only, not all of them. Of a few hundred thousand clones in the sample, around 91% were seen once. The sample was peripheral blood, taken in a trial of Ad26.COV2.S vaccine versus placebo. The receptors here all came from a person aged 18-65 years who received the Ad26.COV2.S COVID-19 vaccine or a placebo. Both conserved end residues are part of each CDR3. A D gene is named only where the DNA matches it firmly. Only part of the rows carry a size: once, few, many, or a class if the clone is expanded.

J gene	D gene	clone size	V gene	CDR3 DNA	CDR3 protein
TRBJ2-3	.	.	TRBV5-1	TGCGCCAGCAGCATTGGGACCCTACGGTCGGATACGCAGTATTTT	CASSIGTLRSDTQYF
TRBJ2-3	TRBD2	once	TRBV11-1	TGTGCCAGCAGCTTACTAGGCGGGGGGGCAGATACGCAGTATTTT	CASSLLGGGADTQYF
TRBJ1-2	TRBD1	.	TRBV30	TGTGCCTGGGGACAGGGAGACGGCTACACCTTC	CAWGQGDGYTF
TRBJ1-2	.	.	TRBV11-2	TGTGCCAGCAGTCGTGGGGGGTCCGGTGGCTACACCTTC	CASSRGGSGGYTF
TRBJ1-2	.	once	TRBV7-9	TGTGCCAGCAGCTTAGTCGGGACAAACAACTATGGCTACACCTTC	CASSLVGTNNYGYTF
TRBJ1-5	TRBD1	.	TRBV10-3	TGTGCCATCAGTGAGGGGACAGCTAGCAATCAGCCCCAGCATTTT	CAISEGTASNQPQHF
TRBJ2-2	.	.	TRBV11-3	TGTGCCAGCGCTCCGGGGAACACCGGGGAGCTGTTTTTT	CASAPGNTGELFF
TRBJ2-1	TRBD1	.	TRBV7-3	TGTGCCAGCAGCTTATGGGTACGTGGACAGGGGACTCTCAATGAGCAGTTCTTC	CASSLWVRGQGTLNEQFF
TRBJ2-1	TRBD1	.	TRBV5-8	TGTGCCAGCAGCTCCCGGGACAGGAGACCTAATGAGCAGTTCTTC	CASSSRDRRPNEQFF
TRBJ2-2	.	few	TRBV19	TGTGCCAGTAGTCTCACGAAGGGGGTCGGGGAGCTGTTTTTT	CASSLTKGVGELFF
TRBJ2-1	.	.	TRBV5-1	TGCGCCAGCAGCTTGGGCGGGACAGCCAATGAGCAGTTCTTC	CASSLGGTANEQFF
TRBJ1-1	.	.	TRBV29-1	TGCAGCGTCGTACTCAACGGGCCAGGATCCTTGTTTAATGAAGCTTTCTTT	CSVVLNGPGSLFNEAFF
TRBJ2-5	.	.	TRBV20-1	TGCAGTGCTAGTCGTCTAGGAGAGACCCAGTACTTC	CSASRLGETQYF
TRBJ2-1	TRBD2	.	TRBV2	TGTGCCAGCCATCTAGCGGGCAATGAGCAGTTCTTC	CASHLAGNEQFF
TRBJ2-2	.	.	TRBV7-3	TGTGCCAGCAGCTTAAGCGGGAACACCGGGGAGCTGTTTTTT	CASSLSGNTGELFF
TRBJ2-7	TRBD2	.	TRBV5-6	TGTGCCAGCAGCTTCACTAGCGGGTCGAGTCCCGCTGAGCAGTACTTC	CASSFTSGSSPAEQYF
TRBJ2-7	.	few	TRBV7-6	TGTGCCAGCAGCTTAGGCGGGCAAGGCGGCTCCTACGAGCAGTACTTC	CASSLGGQGGSYEQYF
TRBJ2-1	TRBD1	.	TRBV4-2	TGTGCCAGCAGCTCCTGGGGACAGGGGGCTGGAAATGAGCAGTTCTTC	CASSSWGQGAGNEQFF
TRBJ2-7	TRBD2	.	TRBV5-4	TGTGCCAGCAGCGCTCCCGGGACTAGCGGGAGCTGGGAGCAGTACTTC	CASSAPGTSGSWEQYF
TRBJ2-1	TRBD2	once	TRBV6-5	TGTGCCAGCAGTTGGACTAGCGGTTCTAATGAGCAGTTCTTC	CASSWTSGSNEQFF
TRBJ1-5	TRBD1	.	TRBV10-3	TGTGCCATCAGTCAAACAACAGGGGGACAGGGACCCCAGCATTTT	CAISQTTGGQGPQHF
TRBJ2-1	.	.	TRBV19	TGTGCCAGTAGTACCCGACAGAGCTCCTACAATGAGCAGTTCTTC	CASSTRQSSYNEQFF
TRBJ2-1	.	.	TRBV7-9	TGTGCCAGCAGCTCATTTAAAGGCTCCTACAATGAGCAGTTCTTC	CASSSFKGSYNEQFF
TRBJ2-1	.	.	TRBV30	TGTGCCTGGAGCGGCGGTGATTACTCCTACAATGAGCAGTTCTTC	CAWSGGDYSYNEQFF
TRBJ2-3	.	.	TRBV5-6	TGTGCCAGCAGCTTCGAAACCCCGACCGGGGATACGCAGTATTTT	CASSFETPTGDTQYF
TRBJ2-6	TRBD1	.	TRBV24-1	TGTGCCACCAGCCCGGGACAGAGCTCTGGGGCCAACGTCCTGACTTTC	CATSPGQSSGANVLTF
TRBJ2-2	.	.	TRBV10-1	TGCGCCAGCAGTGGATCTTGGACCGGGGAGCTGTTTTTT	CASSGSWTGELFF
TRBJ2-7	.	.	TRBV6-2/TRBV6-3	TGTGCCAGCAGTCAGCAGGGTGGCCCCTACGAGCAGTACTTC	CASSQQGGPYEQYF
TRBJ2-7	.	.	TRBV19	TGTGCCAGTAGTATTTTGGGGGGTGGAACCTACGAGCAGTACTTC	CASSILGGGTYEQYF
TRBJ2-5	TRBD2	.	TRBV3-1/TRBV3-2	TGTGCCAGCAGCCAATGGGTAGACTCGGGAGGGTTCCAAGAGACCCAGTACTTC	CASSQWVDSGGFQETQYF
TRBJ2-7	TRBD2	.	TRBV5-1	TGCGCCAGCAGCCCGGGACTAGCGGGAGGGGGAACCTACGAGCAGTACTTC	CASSPGLAGGGTYEQYF
TRBJ2-5	.	.	TRBV14	TGTGCCAGCAGCCAAGATCTGGGGACCCGAGAGACCCAGTACTTC	CASSQDLGTRETQYF
TRBJ2-7	.	.	TRBV28	TGTGCCAGCAGCCTTCTCTACGAGCAGTACTTC	CASSLLYEQYF
TRBJ2-4	.	.	TRBV10-2	TGCGCCAGCAGCACCCCCTCCGCCAAAAACATTCAGTACTTC	CASSTPSAKNIQYF
TRBJ1-2	.	.	TRBV30	TGTGCCTGGAGTCCCCAGAACTATGGCTACACCTTC	CAWSPQNYGYTF
TRBJ2-1	TRBD2	.	TRBV13	TGTGCCAGCAGCTTAATCCAGCGGGATCCCTCGGGGCAGTTCTTC	CASSLIQRDPSGQFF
TRBJ1-3	TRBD1	once	TRBV12-3/TRBV12-4	TGTGCCAGCAGTCCAGGGGGAGGAAACACCATATATTTT	CASSPGGGNTIYF
TRBJ2-7	TRBD2	once	TRBV11-3	TGTGCCAGCAGCTTAGCCCTAGCGGGAGGAAAATACGAGCAGTACTTC	CASSLALAGGKYEQYF
TRBJ2-6	.	.	TRBV5-4	TGTGCCAGCAGCTTGGCACCGGGACACCCCTCTGGGGCCAACGTCCTGACTTTC	CASSLAPGHPSGANVLTF
TRBJ2-3	.	.	TRBV2	TGTGCCAGCAGTGAAGCGAGTTACCCGTATTTT	CASSEASYPYF
TRBJ2-7	TRBD1	.	TRBV6-5	TGTGCCAGCAGCGGACAGGTTACCTACGAGCAGTACTTC	CASSGQVTYEQYF
TRBJ2-7	.	.	TRBV12-3/TRBV12-4	TGTGCCAGCAGTTACCGCGCCTACGAGCAGTACTTC	CASSYRAYEQYF
TRBJ2-6	.	.	TRBV21-1	TGTGCCAGCACCCCGAGGGACCCTGGGGCCAACGTCCTGACTTTC	CASTPRDPGANVLTF
TRBJ2-1	.	.	TRBV7-9	TGTGCCAGCAGCCCCTATAGCTCCTACAATGAGCAGTTCTTC	CASSPYSSYNEQFF
TRBJ1-2	TRBD1	.	TRBV6-5	TGTGCCAGCAGTAGCCCGGGACAGGCTAACTATGGCTACACCTTC	CASSSPGQANYGYTF
TRBJ1-1	TRBD1	.	TRBV6-1	TGTGCCAGCAGTGAGTCCGGGACAGGGGTAGCTTTCTTT	CASSESGTGVAFF
TRBJ2-2	.	.	TRBV5-6	TGTGCCAGCAGCTTAAGGGTAAACACCGGGGAGCTGTTTTTT	CASSLRVNTGELFF
TRBJ2-6	.	.	TRBV25-1	TGTGCCAGCAGTGATTCCGCCATCTCTGGGGCCAACGTCCTGACTTTC	CASSDSAISGANVLTF
TRBJ1-5	.	.	TRBV12-3/TRBV12-4	TGTGCCAGCAGTTTACCGGGGCAGCCCCAGCATTTT	CASSLPGQPQHF
TRBJ1-1	TRBD1	.	TRBV18	TGTGCCAGCTCAACCGCGGGTCTTGGGACAGTTAACACTGAAGCTTTCTTT	CASSTAGLGTVNTEAFF
TRBJ2-7	.	.	TRBV11-2	TGTGCCAGCAGCACGAGTAGCCCGAGCTCCTACGAGCAGTACTTC	CASSTSSPSSYEQYF